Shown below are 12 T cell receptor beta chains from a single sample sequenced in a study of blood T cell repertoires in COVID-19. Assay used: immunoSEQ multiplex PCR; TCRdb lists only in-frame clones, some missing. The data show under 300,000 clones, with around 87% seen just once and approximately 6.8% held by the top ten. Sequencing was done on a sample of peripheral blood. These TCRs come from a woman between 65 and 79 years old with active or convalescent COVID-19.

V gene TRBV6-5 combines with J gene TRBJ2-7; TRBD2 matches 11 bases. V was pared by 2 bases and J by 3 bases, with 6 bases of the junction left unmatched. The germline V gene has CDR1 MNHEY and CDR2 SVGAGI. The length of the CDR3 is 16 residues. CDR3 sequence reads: CASSYDGTSGFYEQYF. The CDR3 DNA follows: TGTGCCAGCAGTTACGATGGGACTAGCGGTTTCTACGAGCAGTACTTC.

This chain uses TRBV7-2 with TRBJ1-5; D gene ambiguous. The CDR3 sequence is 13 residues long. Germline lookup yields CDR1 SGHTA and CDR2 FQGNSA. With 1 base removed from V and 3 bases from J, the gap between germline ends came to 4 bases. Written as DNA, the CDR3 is TGTGCCAGCAGCTTAGAACACAATCAGCCCCAGCATTTT. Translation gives CASSLEHNQPQHF.

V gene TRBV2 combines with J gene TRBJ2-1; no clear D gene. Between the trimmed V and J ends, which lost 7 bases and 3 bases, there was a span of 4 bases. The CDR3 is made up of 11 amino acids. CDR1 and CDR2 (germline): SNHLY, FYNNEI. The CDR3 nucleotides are TGTGCCAGCACCCGCTACAATGAGCAGTTCTTC. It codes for CASTRYNEQFF.

CDR3 in DNA: TGTGCCAGCAGCAGAGGACAGGGGAAACAAGAGACCCAGTACTTC. Protein sequence: CASSRGQGKQETQYF. The chain is built from TRBV6-5 and TRBJ2-5, with 9 bases lining up with TRBD1. This CDR3 comprises 15 residues. V was pared by 6 bases and J by 2 bases, with 7 bases of the junction left unmatched. Germline values: CDR1 MNHEY, CDR2 SVGAGI.

This CDR3 is CASSQGASSNQPQHF. The CDR3, as DNA: TGCGCCAGCAGCCAAGGGGCGAGCAGCAATCAGCCCCAGCATTTT. The rearrangement uses TRBV4-3 and TRBJ1-5, with no clear D. Germline CDR1 is LGHNA and CDR2 is YSLEER. This CDR3 is 15 amino acids long. Trimming took 1 base from V and 1 from J, leaving 8 bases between them.

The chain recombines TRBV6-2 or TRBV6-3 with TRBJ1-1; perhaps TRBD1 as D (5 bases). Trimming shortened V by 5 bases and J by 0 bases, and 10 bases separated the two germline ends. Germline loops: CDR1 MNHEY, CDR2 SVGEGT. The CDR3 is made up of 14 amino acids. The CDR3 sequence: CASSIQDMNTEAFF. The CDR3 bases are TGTGCCAGCAGTATACAGGATATGAACACTGAAGCTTTCTTT.

The CDR3 here is CASSPPTGGEGGYTF. CDR3 DNA: TGTGCCAGCAGCCCTCCGACAGGGGGAGAGGGTGGCTACACCTTC. The chain employs TRBV7-6 and TRBJ1-2; TRBD1 aligns across 9 bases. The CDR3 spans 15 residues. Germline lookup yields CDR1 SGHVS and CDR2 FNYEAQ. V lost 5 bases, J lost 7 bases, and 11 bases stayed unmatched.

The CDR3 loop is CASTGQGGSGANVLTF. CDR3 in DNA: TGTGCCAGCACCGGACAGGGGGGGTCTGGGGCCAACGTCCTGACTTTC. The chain has TRBV6-6 and TRBJ2-6; 10 positions match TRBD1. Trimming cost V 7 bases and J 1 base; bases outside gene matches: 4. This CDR3 spans 16 amino acids. CDR1 is MNHNY, CDR2 SVGAGI, per germline (reference sequence).

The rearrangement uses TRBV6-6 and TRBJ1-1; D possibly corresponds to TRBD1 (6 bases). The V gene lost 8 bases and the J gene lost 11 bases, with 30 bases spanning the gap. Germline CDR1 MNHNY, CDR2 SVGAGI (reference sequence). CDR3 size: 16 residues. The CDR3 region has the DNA TGTGCCAGCGCCACGGAGGGGGGGGCGCAGGCCCCCCAGGCTTTCTTT. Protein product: CASATEGGAQAPQAFF.

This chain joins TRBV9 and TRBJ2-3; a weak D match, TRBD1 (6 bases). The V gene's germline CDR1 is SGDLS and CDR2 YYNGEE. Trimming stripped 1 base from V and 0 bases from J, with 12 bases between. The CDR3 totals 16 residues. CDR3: CASSVFSGQSTDTQYF. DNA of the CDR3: TGTGCCAGCAGCGTATTCAGCGGACAGAGCACAGATACGCAGTATTTT.

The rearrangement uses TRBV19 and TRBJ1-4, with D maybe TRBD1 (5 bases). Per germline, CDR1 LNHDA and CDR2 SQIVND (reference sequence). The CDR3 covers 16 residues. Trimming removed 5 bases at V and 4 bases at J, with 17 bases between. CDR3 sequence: CASSSTIGTLNEKLFF. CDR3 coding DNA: TGTGCCAGTAGTTCAACCATCGGGACTCTTAATGAAAAACTGTTTTTT. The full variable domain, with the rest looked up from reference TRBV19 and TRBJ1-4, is DGGITQSPKYLFRKEGQNVTLSCEQNLNHDAMYWYRQDPGQGLRLIYYSQIVNDFQKGDIAEGYSVSREKKESFPLTVTSAQKNPTAFYLCASSSTIGTLNEKLFFGSGTQLSVL.

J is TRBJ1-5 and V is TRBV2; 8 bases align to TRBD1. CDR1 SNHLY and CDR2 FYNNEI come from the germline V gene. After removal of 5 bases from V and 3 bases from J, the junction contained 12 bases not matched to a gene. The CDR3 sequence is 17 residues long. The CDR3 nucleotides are TGTGCCAGCAGTTGGGGGATGGACAGGGCACTCAATCAGCCCCAGCATTTT. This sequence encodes CASSWGMDRALNQPQHF.